The rows below give T cell receptor beta chains drawn from one sample of a study of blood T cell repertoires in COVID-19. Using immunoSEQ multiplex PCR, the repertoire was profiled, and TCRdb retains in-frame clones only, with some absent. The profile shows roughly 68,000 clones, about 85% of them singletons. The sample was peripheral blood. All receptors come from a woman aged 45-59 years with COVID-19, enrolled during active disease. Each CDR3 is given with its conserved first and last residue. A D gene is named only where the DNA matches it firmly. The listing skips clone size in some rows; elsewhere it reads once, few, many or a size class.

size	V	J	D	DNA	CDR3
.	TRBV29-1	TRBJ2-7	.	TGCAGCGTTGGGGGGGACGGGAGCGAGCAGTACTTC	CSVGGDGSEQYF
.	TRBV5-1	TRBJ2-1	TRBD2	TGCGCCAGCAGTCAGCGGGAGGGCCTGGACCCTGAGCAGTTCTTC	CASSQREGLDPEQFF
.	TRBV7-9	TRBJ2-5	TRBD2	TGTGCCAGCAGCTTATTCTCGGGGGGAGAGACCCAGTACTTC	CASSLFSGGETQYF
few	TRBV4-1	TRBJ1-6	.	TGCGCCAGCAGCCAACAAAATCAGGGTAGGACCCTCCACTTT	CASSQQNQGRTLHF
once	TRBV6-1	TRBJ1-2	.	TGTGCCAGCAGTGAACAGGGTGATGGCTACACCTTC	CASSEQGDGYTF
.	TRBV30	TRBJ1-1	.	TGTGCCTGCCTGCGCGGTCAAGCTTTCTTT	CACLRGQAFF
.	TRBV21-1	TRBJ2-1	.	TGTGCCAGCAGCAAACTAGCGGGGTACTACAATGAGCAGTTCTTC	CASSKLAGYYNEQFF
.	TRBV2	TRBJ1-6	.	TGTGCCAGCAGTGCCGAAGGGGAATCCGCTTCACCCCTCCACTTT	CASSAEGESASPLHF
.	TRBV4-2	TRBJ1-1	.	TGTGCCAGCAGCCAATTCGCCCGAGGGACTGAAGCTTTCTTT	CASSQFARGTEAFF
.	TRBV20-1	TRBJ2-7	.	TGCAGTGCTCCCTTGGGGCACGAGCAGTACTTC	CSAPLGHEQYF
.	TRBV5-1	TRBJ2-1	.	TGCGCCAGCAGCTTGGCGGGATACTCCTACAATGAGCAGTTCTTC	CASSLAGYSYNEQFF
.	TRBV6-4	TRBJ2-1	.	TGTGCCAGCAGCGAGGTTAGGGGAAACAATGAGCAGTTCTTC	CASSEVRGNNEQFF
.	TRBV19	TRBJ1-5	.	TGTGCCAGTAGTATAGATTTGTGGAGTCGGCCCCAGCATTTT	CASSIDLWSRPQHF
.	TRBV5-1	TRBJ2-7	TRBD2	TGCGCCAGCAGGGTAGCGGGGAATGGGTACGAGCAGTACTTC	CASRVAGNGYEQYF
once	TRBV4-2	TRBJ2-3	TRBD2	TGTGCCAGCAGCCAAGGGACTAGCGGGAATACAGATACGCAGTATTTT	CASSQGTSGNTDTQYF
.	TRBV7-2	TRBJ2-3	.	TGTGCCAGCAGCTTAGCCTCGACGGGAGTGTTAGATACGCAGTATTTT	CASSLASTGVLDTQYF
.	TRBV2	TRBJ2-3	.	TGTGCCAGCTCCTTCTTGGATACGCAGTATTTT	CASSFLDTQYF
.	TRBV30	TRBJ1-1	TRBD1	TGTGCCTGGAGTGTGTGGCAGGGGGCAAGGGGGACTGAAGCTTTCTTT	CAWSVWQGARGTEAFF
.	TRBV29-1	TRBJ2-7	TRBD1	TGCAGCTACCAAAGAGGGACAGGGGGCCTCTACGAGCAGTACTTC	CSYQRGTGGLYEQYF
.	TRBV11-1	TRBJ2-2	.	TGTGCCAGCAGCTTGGTTAGGGGGAACACCGGGGAGCTGTTTTTT	CASSLVRGNTGELFF
few	TRBV5-1	TRBJ2-7	.	TGCGCCAGCAGCCCGGGACTTAGAGGGACCTACGAGCAGTACTTC	CASSPGLRGTYEQYF
.	TRBV15	TRBJ2-7	.	TGTGCCACCAGCAGGAGTTGGGGGGGGGCGAGTGAGCAGTACTTC	CATSRSWGGASEQYF
.	TRBV9	TRBJ1-1	.	TGTGCCAGCAGCGTAGGCTTGAGGCAGAAGAACACTGAAGCTTTCTTT	CASSVGLRQKNTEAFF
.	TRBV7-2	TRBJ1-5	TRBD1	TGTGCCAGCAGCTATAGACAGGGTGGCAATCAGCCCCAGCATTTT	CASSYRQGGNQPQHF
.	TRBV1	TRBJ2-2	.	TGCACCAGCAGCCAAGAAGGGACTAGCGGGACCGGGGAGCTGTTTTTT	CTSSQEGTSGTGELFF
few	TRBV6-6	TRBJ1-4	.	TGTGCCAGCAGTTCTCGGGCAACTAATGAAAAACTGTTTTTT	CASSSRATNEKLFF
.	TRBV2	TRBJ1-4	.	TGTGCCAGCAGAGAAAAGACGGCGGGGAATGAAAAACTGTTTTTT	CASREKTAGNEKLFF
.	TRBV7-2	TRBJ2-7	.	TGTGCCAGCAGCTTACCCAGCGGCTACTACGAGCAGTACTTC	CASSLPSGYYEQYF
.	TRBV18	TRBJ2-7	TRBD2	TGTGCCAGCTCACAACTACTAGCGGGAGGGCCTAGCGAGCAGTACTTC	CASSQLLAGGPSEQYF
.	TRBV5-1	TRBJ1-2	TRBD1	TGCGCCAGCACACTCGGCGGGACAGGGGCGTACTATGGCTACACCTTC	CASTLGGTGAYYGYTF
.	TRBV10-1	TRBJ2-4	.	TGCGCCAGCAGTGCTCGGGGGACCCTAGCCAAAAACATTCAGTACTTC	CASSARGTLAKNIQYF
.	TRBV5-4	TRBJ2-7	.	TGTGCCAGCAGCTTCGAGGGGGGGCACGAGCAGTACTTC	CASSFEGGHEQYF
.	TRBV19	TRBJ2-1	TRBD2	TGTGCCAGTAGTATCGTGCCGGGAGGGCCTTATGAGCAGTTCTTC	CASSIVPGGPYEQFF
.	TRBV4-1	TRBJ2-2	TRBD1	TGCGCCAGCAGCCAATTCCCCGGGACAGGGGTTACCGGGGAGCTGTTTTTT	CASSQFPGTGVTGELFF
few	TRBV5-4	TRBJ2-3	.	TGTGCCAGCAGCCCTAGCGCGGAAAGGGGAGATACGCAGTATTTT	CASSPSAERGDTQYF
.	TRBV30	TRBJ2-1	TRBD2	TGTGCCTGGAGTCCAACGAACCCGGGACTAGCGGTCCCCTACAATGAGCAGTTCTTC	CAWSPTNPGLAVPYNEQFF
few	TRBV6-5	TRBJ2-7	.	TGTGCCAGCAGTCTCCGGGACTCCCTCGCGGACGAGCAGTACTTC	CASSLRDSLADEQYF
.	TRBV4-2	TRBJ2-1	TRBD2	TGTGCCAGCAGCACGCGACTAGCGGGGTACAATGAGCAGTTCTTC	CASSTRLAGYNEQFF
.	TRBV5-1	TRBJ1-1	.	TGCGCCAGCAGCTTGGATACGGCGCGCGGCACTGAAGCTTTCTTT	CASSLDTARGTEAFF
.	TRBV20-1	TRBJ2-1	TRBD1	TGCAGTGCTAGTGGGGGACAGGGGTTCTACAATGAGCAGTTCTTC	CSASGGQGFYNEQFF
.	TRBV30	TRBJ2-3	.	TGTGCCTGGAGCCCCCTCGAACGGGGGAGGGGGTGGACGCAGTATTTT	CAWSPLERGRGWTQYF
.	TRBV27	TRBJ2-1	TRBD1	TGTGCCAGCACTCGAACAGGGGGCCGTTCCTACAATGAGCAGTTCTTC	CASTRTGGRSYNEQFF
.	TRBV18	TRBJ2-2	.	TGTGCCAGCTCACCATATCGACAAGGCGGGGAGCTGTTTTTT	CASSPYRQGGELFF
.	TRBV30	TRBJ1-2	.	TGTGCCTGGAGGACAGGCGGCTACACCTTC	CAWRTGGYTF
.	TRBV28	TRBJ2-7	.	TGTGCCAGCAGAATCCGGGGTCCATACGAGCAGTACTTC	CASRIRGPYEQYF
.	TRBV2	TRBJ2-7	.	TGTGCCAGCAGTGAAAGGAGGGTCATGGACTACGAGCAGTACTTC	CASSERRVMDYEQYF
.	TRBV11-2	TRBJ1-1	.	TGTGCCAGCAGCTTAGTTGATGGTAGCACTGAAGCTTTCTTT	CASSLVDGSTEAFF
.	TRBV6-2/TRBV6-3	TRBJ1-1	.	TGTGCCAGCAGTTGGGGGGGGCCCACTGAAGCTTTCTTT	CASSWGGPTEAFF
.	TRBV4-1	TRBJ1-1	TRBD1	TGCGCCAGCAGCCAGAACACAGGGGAGAGCACTGAAGCTTTCTTT	CASSQNTGESTEAFF